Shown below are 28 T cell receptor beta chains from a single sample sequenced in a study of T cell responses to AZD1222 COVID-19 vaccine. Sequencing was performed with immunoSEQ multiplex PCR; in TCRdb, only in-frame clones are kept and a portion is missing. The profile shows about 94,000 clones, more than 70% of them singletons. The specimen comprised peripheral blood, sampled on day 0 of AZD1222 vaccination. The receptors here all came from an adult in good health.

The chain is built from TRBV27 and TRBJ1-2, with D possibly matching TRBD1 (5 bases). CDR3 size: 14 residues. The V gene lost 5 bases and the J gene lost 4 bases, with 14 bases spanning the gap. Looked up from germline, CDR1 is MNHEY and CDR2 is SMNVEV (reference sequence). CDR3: CASSGIGHSYGYTF. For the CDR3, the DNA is TGTGCCAGCAGTGGGATTGGACACAGCTATGGCTACACCTTC.

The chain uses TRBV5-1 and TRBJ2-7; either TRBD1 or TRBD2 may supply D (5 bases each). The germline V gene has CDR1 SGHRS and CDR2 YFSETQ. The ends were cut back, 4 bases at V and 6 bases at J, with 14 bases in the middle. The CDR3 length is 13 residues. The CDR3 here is CASSAGTPSEQYF. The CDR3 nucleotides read TGCGCCAGCAGCGCTGGGACCCCGAGCGAGCAGTACTTC.

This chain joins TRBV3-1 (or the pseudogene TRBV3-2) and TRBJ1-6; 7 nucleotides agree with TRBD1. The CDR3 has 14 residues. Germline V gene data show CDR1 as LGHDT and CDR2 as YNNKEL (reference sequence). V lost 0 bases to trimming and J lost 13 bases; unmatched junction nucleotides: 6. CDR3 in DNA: TGTGCCAGCAGCCAAGAGGCACAGGGGATGCCCCTCCACTTT. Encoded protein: CASSQEAQGMPLHF.

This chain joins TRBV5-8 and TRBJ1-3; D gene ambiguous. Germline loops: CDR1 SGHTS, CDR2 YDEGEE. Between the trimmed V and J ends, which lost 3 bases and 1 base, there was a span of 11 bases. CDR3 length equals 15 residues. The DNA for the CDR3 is TGTGCCAGCAGCTCCCAAAGAAGGTCTGGAAACACCATATATTTT. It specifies CASSSQRRSGNTIYF.

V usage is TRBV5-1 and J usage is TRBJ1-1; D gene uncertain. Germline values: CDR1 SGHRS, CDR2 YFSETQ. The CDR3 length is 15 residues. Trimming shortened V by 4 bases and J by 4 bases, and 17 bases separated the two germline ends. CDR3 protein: CASSPIGAAGTEAFF. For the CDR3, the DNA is TGCGCCAGCAGCCCCATAGGCGCGGCGGGCACTGAAGCTTTCTTT.

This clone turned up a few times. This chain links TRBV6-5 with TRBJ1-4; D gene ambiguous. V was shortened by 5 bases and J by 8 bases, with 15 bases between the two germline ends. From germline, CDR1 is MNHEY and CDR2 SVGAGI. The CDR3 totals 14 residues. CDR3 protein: CASSSPGFGEKLFF. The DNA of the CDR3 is TGTGCCAGCAGTAGCCCCGGCTTTGGGGAAAAACTGTTTTTT.

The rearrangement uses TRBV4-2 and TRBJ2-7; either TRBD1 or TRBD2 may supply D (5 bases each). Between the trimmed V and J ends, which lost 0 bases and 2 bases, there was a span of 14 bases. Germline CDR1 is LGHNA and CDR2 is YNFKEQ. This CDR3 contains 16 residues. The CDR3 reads CASSQDRDASPYEQYF. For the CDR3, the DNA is TGTGCCAGCAGCCAAGACAGGGACGCCAGTCCCTACGAGCAGTACTTC.

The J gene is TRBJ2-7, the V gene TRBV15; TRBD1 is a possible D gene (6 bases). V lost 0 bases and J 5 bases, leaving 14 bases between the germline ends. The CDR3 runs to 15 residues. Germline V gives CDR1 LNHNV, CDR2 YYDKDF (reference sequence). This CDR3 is CATSRDTGSIDEQYF. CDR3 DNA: TGTGCCACCAGCAGAGATACAGGGTCGATTGACGAGCAGTACTTC.

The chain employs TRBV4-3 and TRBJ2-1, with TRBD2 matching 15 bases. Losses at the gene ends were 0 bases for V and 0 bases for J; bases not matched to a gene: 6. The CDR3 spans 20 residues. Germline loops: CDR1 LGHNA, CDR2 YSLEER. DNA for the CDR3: TGCGCCAGCAGCCAAGATTTTGGACTAGCGGGGGGGAGCTCCTACAATGAGCAGTTCTTC. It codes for CASSQDFGLAGGSSYNEQFF.

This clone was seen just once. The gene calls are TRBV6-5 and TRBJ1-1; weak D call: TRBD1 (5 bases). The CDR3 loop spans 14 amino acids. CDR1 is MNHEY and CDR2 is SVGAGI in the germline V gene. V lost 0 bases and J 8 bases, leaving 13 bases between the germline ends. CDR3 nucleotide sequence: TGTGCCAGCAGTTACTCGACGTCAGGGAGGGAAGCTTTCTTT. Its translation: CASSYSTSGREAFF.

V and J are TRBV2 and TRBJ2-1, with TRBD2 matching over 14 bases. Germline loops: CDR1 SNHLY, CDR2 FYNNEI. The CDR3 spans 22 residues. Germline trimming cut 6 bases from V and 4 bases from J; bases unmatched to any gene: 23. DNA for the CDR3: TGTGCCAGCAGCAACCGGGATGGACTAGCGGGGGGCAGTTTTTATCCATACAATGAGCAGTTCTTC. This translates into CASSNRDGLAGGSFYPYNEQFF.

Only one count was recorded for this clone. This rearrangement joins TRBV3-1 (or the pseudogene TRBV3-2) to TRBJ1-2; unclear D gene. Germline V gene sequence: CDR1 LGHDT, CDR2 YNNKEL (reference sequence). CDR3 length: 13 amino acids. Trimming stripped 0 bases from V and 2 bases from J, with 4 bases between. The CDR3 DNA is TGTGCCAGCAGCCAAGACATAAACTATGGCTACACCTTC. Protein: CASSQDINYGYTF.

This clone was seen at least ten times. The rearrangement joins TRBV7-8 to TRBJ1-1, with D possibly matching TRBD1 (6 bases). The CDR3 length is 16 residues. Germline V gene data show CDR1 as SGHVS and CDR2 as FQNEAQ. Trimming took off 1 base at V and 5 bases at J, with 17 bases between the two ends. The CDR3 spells CASSLDREGSGTEAFF. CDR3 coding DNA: TGTGCCAGCAGCTTAGACAGGGAGGGTTCGGGGACTGAAGCTTTCTTT. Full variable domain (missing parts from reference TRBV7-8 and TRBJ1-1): GAGVSQSPRYKVAKRGQDVALRCDPISGHVSLFWYQQALGQGPEFLTYFQNEAQLDKSGLPSDRFFAERPEGSVSTLKIQRTQQEDSAVYLCASSLDREGSGTEAFFGQGTRLTVV.

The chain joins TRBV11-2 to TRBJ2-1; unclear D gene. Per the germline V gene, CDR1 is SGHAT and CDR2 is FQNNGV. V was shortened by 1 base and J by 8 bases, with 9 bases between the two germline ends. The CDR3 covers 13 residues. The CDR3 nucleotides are TGTGCCAGCAGCTTAGGACTTAGGGATGAGCAGTTCTTC. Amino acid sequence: CASSLGLRDEQFF.

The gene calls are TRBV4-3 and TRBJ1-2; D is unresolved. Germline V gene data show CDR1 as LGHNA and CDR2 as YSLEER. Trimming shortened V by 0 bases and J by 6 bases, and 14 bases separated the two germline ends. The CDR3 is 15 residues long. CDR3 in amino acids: CASSQDLRQANGYTF. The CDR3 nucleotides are TGCGCCAGCAGCCAAGATTTGAGGCAGGCCAATGGCTACACCTTC.

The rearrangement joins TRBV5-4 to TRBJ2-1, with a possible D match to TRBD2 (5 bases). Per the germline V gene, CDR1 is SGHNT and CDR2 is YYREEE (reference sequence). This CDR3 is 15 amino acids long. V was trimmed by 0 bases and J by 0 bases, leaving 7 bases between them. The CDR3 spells CASSLVAGSYNEQFF. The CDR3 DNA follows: TGTGCCAGCAGCTTGGTTGCGGGCTCCTACAATGAGCAGTTCTTC.

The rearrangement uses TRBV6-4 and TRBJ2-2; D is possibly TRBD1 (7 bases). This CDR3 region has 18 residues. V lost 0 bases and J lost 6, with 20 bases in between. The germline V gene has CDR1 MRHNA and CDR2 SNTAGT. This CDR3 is CASSDSSRGDYKAGELFF. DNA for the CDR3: TGTGCCAGCAGTGACTCGTCCAGGGGGGATTATAAGGCCGGGGAGCTGTTTTTT.

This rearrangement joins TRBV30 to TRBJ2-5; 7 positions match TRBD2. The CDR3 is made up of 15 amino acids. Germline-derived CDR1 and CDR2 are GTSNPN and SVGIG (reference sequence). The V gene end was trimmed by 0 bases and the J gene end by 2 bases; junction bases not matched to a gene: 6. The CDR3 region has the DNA TGTGCCTGGAGTGTAAACCGGGGGGTGCAAGAGACCCAGTACTTC. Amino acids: CAWSVNRGVQETQYF.

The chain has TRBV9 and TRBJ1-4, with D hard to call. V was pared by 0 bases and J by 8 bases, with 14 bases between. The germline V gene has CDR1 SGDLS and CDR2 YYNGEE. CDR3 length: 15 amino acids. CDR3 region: CASSVGVMMSEKLFF. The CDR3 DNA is TGTGCCAGCAGCGTAGGGGTGATGATGTCCGAAAAACTGTTTTTT.

The CDR3 loop is CASSLGVPDSYNEQFF. CDR3 sequence (DNA): TGTGCCAGCAGCTTAGGAGTTCCGGACTCCTACAATGAGCAGTTCTTC. The chain employs TRBV7-8 and TRBJ2-1; D not resolved. Germline loops: CDR1 SGHVS, CDR2 FQNEAQ. V was clipped by 1 base and J by 0 bases, with 10 bases between them. This CDR3 is built from 16 residues.

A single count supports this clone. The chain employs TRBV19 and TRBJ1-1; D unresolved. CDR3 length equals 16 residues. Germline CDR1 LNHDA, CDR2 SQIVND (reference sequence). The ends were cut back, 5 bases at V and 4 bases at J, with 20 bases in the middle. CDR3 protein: CASSLPILGKGTEAFF. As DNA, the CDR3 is TGTGCCAGTAGTCTCCCCATACTAGGGAAAGGCACTGAAGCTTTCTTT.

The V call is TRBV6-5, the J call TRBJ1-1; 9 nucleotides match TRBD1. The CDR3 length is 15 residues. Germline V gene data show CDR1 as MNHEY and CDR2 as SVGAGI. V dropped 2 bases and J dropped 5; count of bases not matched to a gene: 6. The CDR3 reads CASSYTWTGVTEAFF. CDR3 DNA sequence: TGTGCCAGCAGTTACACCTGGACAGGGGTAACTGAAGCTTTCTTT.

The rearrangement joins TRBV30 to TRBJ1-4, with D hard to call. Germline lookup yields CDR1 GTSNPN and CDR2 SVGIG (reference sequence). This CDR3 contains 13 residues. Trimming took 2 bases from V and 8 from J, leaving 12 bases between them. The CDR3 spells CAWSWAFNEKLFF. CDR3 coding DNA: TGTGCCTGGAGTTGGGCGTTTAACGAAAAACTGTTTTTT.

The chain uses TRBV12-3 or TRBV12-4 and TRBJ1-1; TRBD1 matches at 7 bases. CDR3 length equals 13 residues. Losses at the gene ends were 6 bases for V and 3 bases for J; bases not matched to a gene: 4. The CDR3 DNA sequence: TGTGCCAGCAGACCAACAGGGGACACTGAAGCTTTCTTT. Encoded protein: CASRPTGDTEAFF.

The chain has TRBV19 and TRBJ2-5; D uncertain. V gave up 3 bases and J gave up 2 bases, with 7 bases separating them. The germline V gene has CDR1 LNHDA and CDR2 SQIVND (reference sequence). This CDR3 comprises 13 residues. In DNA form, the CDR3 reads TGTGCCAGTAGTATGGAAGTTCAAGAGACCCAGTACTTC. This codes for CASSMEVQETQYF.

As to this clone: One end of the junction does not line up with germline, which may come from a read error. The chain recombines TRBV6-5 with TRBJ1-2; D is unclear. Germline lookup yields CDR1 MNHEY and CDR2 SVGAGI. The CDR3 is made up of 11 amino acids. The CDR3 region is CATSWGRARPF. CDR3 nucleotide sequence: TGTGCCACCTCCTGGGGTCGGGCACGGCCATTC.

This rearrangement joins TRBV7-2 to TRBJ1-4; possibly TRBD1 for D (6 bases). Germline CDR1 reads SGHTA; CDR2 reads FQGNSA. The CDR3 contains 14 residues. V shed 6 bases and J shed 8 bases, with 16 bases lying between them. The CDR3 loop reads CASRTGKAGEKLFF. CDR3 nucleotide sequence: TGTGCCAGCAGAACAGGGAAGGCAGGAGAAAAACTGTTTTTT. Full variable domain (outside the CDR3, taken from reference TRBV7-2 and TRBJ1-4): GAGVSQSPSNKVTEKGKDVELRCDPISGHTALYWYRQSLGQGLEFLIYFQGNSAPDKSGLPSDRFSAERTGGSVSTLTIQRTQQEDSAVYLCASRTGKAGEKLFFGSGTQLSVL.

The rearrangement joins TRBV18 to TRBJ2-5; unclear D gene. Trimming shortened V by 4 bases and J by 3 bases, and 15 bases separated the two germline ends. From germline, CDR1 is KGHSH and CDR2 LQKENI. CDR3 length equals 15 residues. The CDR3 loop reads CASSRRTTLKETQYF. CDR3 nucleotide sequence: TGTGCCAGCTCACGCCGGACCACCTTAAAAGAGACCCAGTACTTC.